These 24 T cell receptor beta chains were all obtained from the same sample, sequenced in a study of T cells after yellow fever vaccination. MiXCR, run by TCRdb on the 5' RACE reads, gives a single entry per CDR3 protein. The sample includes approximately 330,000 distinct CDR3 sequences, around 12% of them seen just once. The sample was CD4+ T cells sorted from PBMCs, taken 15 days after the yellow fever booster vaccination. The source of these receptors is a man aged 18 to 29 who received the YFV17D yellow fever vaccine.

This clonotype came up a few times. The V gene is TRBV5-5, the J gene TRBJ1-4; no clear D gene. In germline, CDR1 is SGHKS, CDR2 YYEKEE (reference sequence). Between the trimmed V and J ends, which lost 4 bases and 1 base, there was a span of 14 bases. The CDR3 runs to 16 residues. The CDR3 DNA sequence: TGTGCCAGCAGCGTTCAACCCGGGGTAACTAATGAAAAACTGTTTTTT. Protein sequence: CASSVQPGVTNEKLFF.

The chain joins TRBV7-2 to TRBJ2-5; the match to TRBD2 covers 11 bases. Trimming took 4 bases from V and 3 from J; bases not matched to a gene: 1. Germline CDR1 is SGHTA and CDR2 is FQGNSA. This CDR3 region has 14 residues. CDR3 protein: CASSSSGGKETQYF. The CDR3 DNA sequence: TGTGCCAGCAGCTCTAGCGGGGGGAAAGAGACCCAGTACTTC.

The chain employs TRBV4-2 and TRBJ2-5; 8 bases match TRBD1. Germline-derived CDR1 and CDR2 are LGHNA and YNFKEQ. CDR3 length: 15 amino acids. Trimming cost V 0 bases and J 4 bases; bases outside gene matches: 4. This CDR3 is CASSQEHRGLETQYF. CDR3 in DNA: TGTGCCAGCAGCCAAGAGCACAGGGGGTTAGAGACCCAGTACTTC.

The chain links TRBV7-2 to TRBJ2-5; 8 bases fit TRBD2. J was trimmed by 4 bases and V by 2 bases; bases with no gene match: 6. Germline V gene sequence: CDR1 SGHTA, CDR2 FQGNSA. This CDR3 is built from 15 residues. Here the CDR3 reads CASSLNGGAIETQYF. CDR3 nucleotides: TGTGCCAGCAGCTTAAACGGGGGGGCCATAGAGACCCAGTACTTC.

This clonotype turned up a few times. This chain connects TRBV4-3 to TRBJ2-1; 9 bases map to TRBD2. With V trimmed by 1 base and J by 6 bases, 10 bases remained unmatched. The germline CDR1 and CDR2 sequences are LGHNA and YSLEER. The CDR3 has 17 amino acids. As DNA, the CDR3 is TGCGCCAGCAGCCAAGGCCCCCAAGCGGGGGGCACCAATGAGCAGTTCTTC. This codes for CASSQGPQAGGTNEQFF.

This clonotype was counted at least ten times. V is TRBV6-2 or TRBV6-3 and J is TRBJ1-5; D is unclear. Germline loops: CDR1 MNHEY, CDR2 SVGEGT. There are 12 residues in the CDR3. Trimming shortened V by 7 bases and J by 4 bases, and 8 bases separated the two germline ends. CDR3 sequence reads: CASTAGNQPQHF. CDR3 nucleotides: TGTGCCAGCACCGCGGGAAATCAGCCCCAGCATTTT.

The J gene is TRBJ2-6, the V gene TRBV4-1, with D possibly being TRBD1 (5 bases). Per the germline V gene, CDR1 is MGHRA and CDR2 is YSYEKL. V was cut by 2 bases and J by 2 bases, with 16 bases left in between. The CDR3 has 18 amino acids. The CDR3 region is CASSQPAGKRAGANVLTF. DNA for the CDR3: TGCGCCAGCAGCCAACCGGCAGGGAAGAGAGCTGGGGCCAACGTCCTGACTTTC.

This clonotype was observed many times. The CDR3 nucleotides read TGCGCCAGCAGCCCGCTGAGTGGGGGGCCTGAGACCGGGGAGCTGTTTTTT. This translates into CASSPLSGGPETGELFF. This sequence joins TRBV5-1 and TRBJ2-2; D could derive from TRBD1 or TRBD2 (6 bases each). V was cut by 4 bases and J by 5 bases, with 21 bases left in between. CDR3 length equals 17 residues. Germline CDR1 and CDR2: SGHRS and YFSETQ.

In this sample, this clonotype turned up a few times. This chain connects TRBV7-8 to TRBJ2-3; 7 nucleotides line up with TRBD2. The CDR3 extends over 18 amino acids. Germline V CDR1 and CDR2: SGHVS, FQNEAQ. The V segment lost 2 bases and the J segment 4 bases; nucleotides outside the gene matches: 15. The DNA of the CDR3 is TGTGCCAGCAGCTTATCCCCATCTTTGGGGGGGTACCCAGATACGCAGTATTTT. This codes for CASSLSPSLGGYPDTQYF.

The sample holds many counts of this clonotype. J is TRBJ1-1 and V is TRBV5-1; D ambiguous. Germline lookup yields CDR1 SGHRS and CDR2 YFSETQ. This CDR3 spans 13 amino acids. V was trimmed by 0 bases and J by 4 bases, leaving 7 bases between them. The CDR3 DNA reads TGCGCCAGCAGCTTGGGCCCAGGCACTGAAGCTTTCTTT. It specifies CASSLGPGTEAFF.

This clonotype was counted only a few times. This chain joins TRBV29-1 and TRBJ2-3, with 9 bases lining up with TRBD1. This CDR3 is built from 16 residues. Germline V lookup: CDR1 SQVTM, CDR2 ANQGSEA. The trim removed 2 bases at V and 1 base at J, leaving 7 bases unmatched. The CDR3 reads CSVESLRTGGTDTQYF. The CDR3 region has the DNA TGCAGCGTTGAAAGCCTCCGGACAGGGGGCACAGATACGCAGTATTTT.

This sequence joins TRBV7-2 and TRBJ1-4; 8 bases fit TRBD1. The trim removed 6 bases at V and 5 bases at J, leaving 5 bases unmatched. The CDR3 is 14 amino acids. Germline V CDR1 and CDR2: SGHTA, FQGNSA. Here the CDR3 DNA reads TGTGCCAGCAGGGGGACAGGACAAAATGAAAAACTGTTTTTT. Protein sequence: CASRGTGQNEKLFF. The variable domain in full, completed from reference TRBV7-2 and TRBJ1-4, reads GAGVSQSPSNKVTEKGKDVELRCDPISGHTALYWYRQSLGQGLEFLIYFQGNSAPDKSGLPSDRFSAERTGGSVSTLTIQRTQQEDSAVYLCASRGTGQNEKLFFGSGTQLSVL.

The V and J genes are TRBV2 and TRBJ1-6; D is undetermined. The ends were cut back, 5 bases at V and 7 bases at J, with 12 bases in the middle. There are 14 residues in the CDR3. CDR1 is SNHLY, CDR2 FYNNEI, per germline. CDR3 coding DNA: TGTGCCAGCAGTCCCTCGGGAGGGAATTCACCCCTCCACTTT. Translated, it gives CASSPSGGNSPLHF. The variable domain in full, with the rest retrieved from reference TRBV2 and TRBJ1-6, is EPEVTQTPSHQVTQMGQEVILRCVPISNHLYFYWYRQILGQKVEFLVSFYNNEISEKSEIFDDQFSVERPDGSNFTLKIRSTKLEDSAMYFCASSPSGGNSPLHFGNGTRLTVT.

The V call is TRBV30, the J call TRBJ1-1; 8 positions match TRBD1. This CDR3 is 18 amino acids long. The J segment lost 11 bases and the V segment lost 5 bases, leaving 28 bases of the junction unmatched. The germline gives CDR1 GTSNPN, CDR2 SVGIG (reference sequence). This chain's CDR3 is CAWAKGRLRDRRAWGAFF. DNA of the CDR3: TGTGCCTGGGCGAAGGGAAGGCTCCGGGACAGGCGGGCGTGGGGGGCTTTCTTT. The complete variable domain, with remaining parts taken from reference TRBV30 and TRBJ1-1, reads SQTIHQWPATLVQPVGSPLSLECTVEGTSNPNLYWYRQAAGRGLQLLFYSVGIGQISSEVPQNLSASRPQDRQFILSSKKLLLSDSGFYLCAWAKGRLRDRRAWGAFFGQGTRLTVV.

CDR3 protein: CASRLHGVETQYF. The CDR3 DNA reads TGTGCCAGCAGACTTCACGGGGTGGAGACCCAGTACTTC. The J gene is TRBJ2-5, the V gene TRBV28, with D perhaps matching TRBD2 (5 bases). Germline lookup yields CDR1 MDHEN and CDR2 SYDVKM. Trimming removed 6 bases from V and 5 bases from J, with 13 bases in between. CDR3 length equals 13 residues. Filled out from reference TRBV28 and TRBJ2-5, the complete variable domain reads DVKVTQSSRYLVKRTGEKVFLECVQDMDHENMFWYRQDPGLGLRLIYFSYDVKMKEKGDIPEGYSVSREKKERFSLILESASTNQTSMYLCASRLHGVETQYFGPGTRLLVL.

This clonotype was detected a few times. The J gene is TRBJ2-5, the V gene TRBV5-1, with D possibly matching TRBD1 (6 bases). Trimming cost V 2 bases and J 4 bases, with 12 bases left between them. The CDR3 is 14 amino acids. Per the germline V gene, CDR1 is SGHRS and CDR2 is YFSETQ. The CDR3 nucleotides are TGCGCCAGCAGCTTCGGACAGTTAAGAGAGACCCAGTACTTC. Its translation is CASSFGQLRETQYF.

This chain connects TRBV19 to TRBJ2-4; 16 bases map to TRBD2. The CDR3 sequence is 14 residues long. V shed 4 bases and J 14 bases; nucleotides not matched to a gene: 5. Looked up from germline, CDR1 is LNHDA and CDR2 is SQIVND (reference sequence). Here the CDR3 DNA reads TGTGCCAGTAGTACCACCGGGACTAGCGGGGGGGAGTACTTC. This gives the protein CASSTTGTSGGEYF.

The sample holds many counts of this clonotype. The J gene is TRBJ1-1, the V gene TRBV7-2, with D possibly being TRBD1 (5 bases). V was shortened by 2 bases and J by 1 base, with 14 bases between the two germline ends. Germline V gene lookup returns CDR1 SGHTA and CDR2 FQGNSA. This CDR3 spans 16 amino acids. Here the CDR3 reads CASSLLGLLRNTEAFF. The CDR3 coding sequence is TGTGCCAGCAGCTTACTGGGACTCCTGAGGAACACTGAAGCTTTCTTT.

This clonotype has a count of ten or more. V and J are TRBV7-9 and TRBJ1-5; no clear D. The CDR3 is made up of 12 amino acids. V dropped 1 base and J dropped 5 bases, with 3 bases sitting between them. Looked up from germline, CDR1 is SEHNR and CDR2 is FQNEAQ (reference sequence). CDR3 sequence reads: CASSLVDQPQHF. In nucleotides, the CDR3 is TGTGCCAGCAGCTTAGTTGATCAGCCCCAGCATTTT.

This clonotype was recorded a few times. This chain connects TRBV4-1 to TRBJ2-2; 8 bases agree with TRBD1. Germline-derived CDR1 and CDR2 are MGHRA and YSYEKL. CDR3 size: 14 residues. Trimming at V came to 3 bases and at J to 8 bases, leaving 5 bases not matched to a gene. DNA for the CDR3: TGCGCCAGCAGCCATCCGGACAGGGTGGGGGAGCTGTTTTTT. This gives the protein CASSHPDRVGELFF.

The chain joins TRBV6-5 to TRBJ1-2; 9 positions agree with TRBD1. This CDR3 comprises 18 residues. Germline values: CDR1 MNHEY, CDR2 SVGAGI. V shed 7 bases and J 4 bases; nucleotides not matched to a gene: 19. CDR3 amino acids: CASIKRRDRANSRYGYTF. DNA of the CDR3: TGTGCCAGCATTAAACGTCGGGACAGGGCGAATAGCCGCTATGGCTACACCTTC.

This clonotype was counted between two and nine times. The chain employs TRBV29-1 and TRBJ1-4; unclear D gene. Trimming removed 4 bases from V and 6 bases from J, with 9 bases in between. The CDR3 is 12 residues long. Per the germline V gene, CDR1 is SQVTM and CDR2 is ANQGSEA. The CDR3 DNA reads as TGCAGCGTTGTTCGGGCCGATGAAAAACTGTTTTTT. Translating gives CSVVRADEKLFF.

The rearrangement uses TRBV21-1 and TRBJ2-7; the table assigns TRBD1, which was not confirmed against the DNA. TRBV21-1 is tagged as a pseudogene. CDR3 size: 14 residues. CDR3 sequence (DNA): TGTGCCAGCAGTCCAAGGCCGGGAGTCAACGAGCAGTACTTC. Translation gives CASSPRPGVNEQYF.

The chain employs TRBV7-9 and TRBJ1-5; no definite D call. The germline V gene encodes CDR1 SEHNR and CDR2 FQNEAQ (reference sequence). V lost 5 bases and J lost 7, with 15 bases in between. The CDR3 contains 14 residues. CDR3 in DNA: TGTGCCAGCAGCCCCAACTTCGGGTGGCAGCCCCAGCATTTT. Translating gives CASSPNFGWQPQHF. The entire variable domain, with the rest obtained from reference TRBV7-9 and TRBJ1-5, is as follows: DTGVSQNPRHKITKRGQNVTFRCDPISEHNRLYWYRQTLGQGPEFLTYFQNEAQLEKSRLLSDRFSAERPKGSFSTLEIQRTEQGDSAMYLCASSPNFGWQPQHFGDGTRLSIL.